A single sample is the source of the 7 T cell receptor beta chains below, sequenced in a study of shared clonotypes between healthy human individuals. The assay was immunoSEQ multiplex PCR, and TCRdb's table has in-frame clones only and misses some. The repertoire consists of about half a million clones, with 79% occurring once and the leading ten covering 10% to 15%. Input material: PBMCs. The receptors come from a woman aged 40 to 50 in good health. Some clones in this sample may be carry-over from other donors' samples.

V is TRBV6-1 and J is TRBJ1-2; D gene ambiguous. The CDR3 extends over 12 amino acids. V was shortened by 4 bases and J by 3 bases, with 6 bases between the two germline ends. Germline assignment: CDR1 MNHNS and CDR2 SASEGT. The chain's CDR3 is CASSGLDYGYTF. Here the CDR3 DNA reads TGTGCCAGCAGTGGTCTGGACTATGGCTACACCTTC.

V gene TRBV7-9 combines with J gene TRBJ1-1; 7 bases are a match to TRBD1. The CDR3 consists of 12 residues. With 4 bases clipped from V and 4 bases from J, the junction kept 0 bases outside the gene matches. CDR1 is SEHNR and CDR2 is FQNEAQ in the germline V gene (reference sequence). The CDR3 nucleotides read TGTGCCAGCAGCTACAGGGGCACTGAAGCTTTCTTT. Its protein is CASSYRGTEAFF.

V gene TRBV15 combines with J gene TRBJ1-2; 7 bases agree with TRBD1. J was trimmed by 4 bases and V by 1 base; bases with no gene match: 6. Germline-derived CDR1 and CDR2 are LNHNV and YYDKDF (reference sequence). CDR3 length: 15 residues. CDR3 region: CATSRGKQGTYGYTF. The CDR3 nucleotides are TGTGCCACCAGCAGAGGCAAACAGGGGACCTATGGCTACACCTTC.

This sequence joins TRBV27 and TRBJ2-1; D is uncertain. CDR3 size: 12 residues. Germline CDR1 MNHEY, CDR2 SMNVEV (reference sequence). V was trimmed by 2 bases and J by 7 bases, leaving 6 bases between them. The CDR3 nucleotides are TGTGCCAGCAGTTTAGTAGGTAATGAGCAGTTCTTC. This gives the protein CASSLVGNEQFF.

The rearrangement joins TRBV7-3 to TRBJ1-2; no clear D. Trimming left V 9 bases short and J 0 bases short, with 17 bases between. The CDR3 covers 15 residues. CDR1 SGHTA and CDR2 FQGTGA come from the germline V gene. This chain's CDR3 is CARIPPRDTNYGYTF. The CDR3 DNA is TGTGCCAGAATCCCACCTAGGGATACTAACTATGGCTACACCTTC.

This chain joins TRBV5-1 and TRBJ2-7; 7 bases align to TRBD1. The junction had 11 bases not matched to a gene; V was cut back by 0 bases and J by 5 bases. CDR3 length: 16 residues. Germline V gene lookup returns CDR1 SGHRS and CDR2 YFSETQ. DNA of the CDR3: TGCGCCAGCAGCTTGGTAGGGGGCGCGATTTCCCACGAGCAGTACTTC. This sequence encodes CASSLVGGAISHEQYF.

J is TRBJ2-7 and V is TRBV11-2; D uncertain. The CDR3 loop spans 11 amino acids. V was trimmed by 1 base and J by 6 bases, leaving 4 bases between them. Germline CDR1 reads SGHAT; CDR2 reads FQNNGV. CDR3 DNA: TGTGCCAGCAGCTTAGTGGGCGAGCAGTACTTC. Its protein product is CASSLVGEQYF.